This T cell receptor (beta chain) is from a study of cytomegalovirus exposure and HLA in healthy donors. Profiling relied on immunoSEQ multiplex PCR, and the TCRdb table lists in-frame clones only, not all of them. Here the sample spans about 140,000 clones, around 87% being singletons. CDR1 and CDR2 from the germline V gene are MGHDK and SYGVNS. The CDR3 sequence is 14 residues long. V shed 7 bases, J shed 6 bases, and the junction held 11 bases outside the gene matches. J is TRBJ2-7 and V is TRBV25-1; TRBD2 matches at 8 bases. This sequence was found in a man aged 18 to 29 in good health and CMV-seropositive. The sequenced sample consisted of PBMCs. The CDR3 nucleotides are TGTGCCAGCACATCTAGCGGGCTTCCCCCCGAGCAGTACTTC. It specifies CASTSSGLPPEQYF.